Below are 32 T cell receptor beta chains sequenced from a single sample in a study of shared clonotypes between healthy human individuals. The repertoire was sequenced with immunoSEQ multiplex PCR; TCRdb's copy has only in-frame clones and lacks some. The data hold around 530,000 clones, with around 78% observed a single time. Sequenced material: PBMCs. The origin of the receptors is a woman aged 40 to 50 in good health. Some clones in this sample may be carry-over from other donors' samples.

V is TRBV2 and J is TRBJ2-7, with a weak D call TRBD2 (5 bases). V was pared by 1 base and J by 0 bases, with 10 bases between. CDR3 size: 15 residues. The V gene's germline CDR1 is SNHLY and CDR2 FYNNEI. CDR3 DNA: TGTGCCAGCAGTGAAGTCGGGAAGAGCTCCTACGAGCAGTACTTC. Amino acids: CASSEVGKSSYEQYF.

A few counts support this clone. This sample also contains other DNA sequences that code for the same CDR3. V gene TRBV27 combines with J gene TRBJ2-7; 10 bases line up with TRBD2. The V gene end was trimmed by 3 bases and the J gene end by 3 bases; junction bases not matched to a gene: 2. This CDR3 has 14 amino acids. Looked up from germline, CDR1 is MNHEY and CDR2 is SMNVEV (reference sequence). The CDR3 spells CASSLASGSYEQYF. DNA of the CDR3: TGTGCCAGCAGTTTGGCTAGCGGGAGCTACGAGCAGTACTTC.

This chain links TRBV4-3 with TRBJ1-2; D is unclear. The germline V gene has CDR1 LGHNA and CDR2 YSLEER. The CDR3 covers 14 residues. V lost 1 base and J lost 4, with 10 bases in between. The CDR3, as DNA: TGCGCCAGCAGCCAAGGGAACGGGTTCTATGGCTACACCTTC. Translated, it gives CASSQGNGFYGYTF.

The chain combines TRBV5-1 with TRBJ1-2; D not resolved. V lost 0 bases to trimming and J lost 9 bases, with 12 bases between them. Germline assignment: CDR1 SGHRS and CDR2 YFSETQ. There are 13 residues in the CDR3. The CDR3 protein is CASSLEQAASYTF. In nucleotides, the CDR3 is TGCGCCAGCAGCTTGGAGCAGGCAGCGAGCTACACCTTC.

The CDR3 nucleotides are TGTGCCAGCAGTTTGATGGGGGACAGGGGTAAGGAAAAACTGTTTTTT. This sequence encodes CASSLMGDRGKEKLFF. J is TRBJ1-4 and V is TRBV28; 10 bases line up with TRBD1. The length of the CDR3 is 16 residues. The V gene's germline CDR1 is MDHEN and CDR2 SYDVKM. Germline trimming cut 3 bases from V and 8 bases from J; bases unmatched to any gene: 9.

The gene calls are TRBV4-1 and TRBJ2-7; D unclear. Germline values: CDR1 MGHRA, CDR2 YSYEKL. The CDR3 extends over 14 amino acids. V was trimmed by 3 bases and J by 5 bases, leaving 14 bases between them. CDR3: CASSHPDELNEQYF. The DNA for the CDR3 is TGCGCCAGCAGCCATCCAGACGAGCTCAACGAGCAGTACTTC.

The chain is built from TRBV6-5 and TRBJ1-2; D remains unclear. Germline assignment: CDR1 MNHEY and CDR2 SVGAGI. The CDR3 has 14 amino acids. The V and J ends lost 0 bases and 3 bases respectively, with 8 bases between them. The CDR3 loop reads CASSYSPAYYGYTF. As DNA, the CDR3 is TGTGCCAGCAGTTACTCTCCCGCATACTATGGCTACACCTTC.

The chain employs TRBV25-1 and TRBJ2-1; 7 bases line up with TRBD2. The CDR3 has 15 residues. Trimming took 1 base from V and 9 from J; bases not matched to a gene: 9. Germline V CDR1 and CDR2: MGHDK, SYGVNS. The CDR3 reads CASSESAGAVGEQFF. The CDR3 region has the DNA TGTGCCAGCAGTGAATCGGCGGGAGCTGTCGGTGAGCAGTTCTTC. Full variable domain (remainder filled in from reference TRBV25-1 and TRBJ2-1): EADIYQTPRYLVIGTGKKITLECSQTMGHDKMYWYQQDPGMELHLIHYSYGVNSTEKGDLSSESTVSRIRTEHFPLTLESARPSHTSQYLCASSESAGAVGEQFFGPGTRLTVL.

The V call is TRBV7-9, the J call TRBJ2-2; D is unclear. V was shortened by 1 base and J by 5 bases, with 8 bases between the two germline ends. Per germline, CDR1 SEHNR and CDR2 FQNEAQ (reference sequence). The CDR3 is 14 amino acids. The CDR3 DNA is TGTGCCAGCAGCTTAGGAGCCCTAACCGGGGAGCTGTTTTTT. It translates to CASSLGALTGELFF.

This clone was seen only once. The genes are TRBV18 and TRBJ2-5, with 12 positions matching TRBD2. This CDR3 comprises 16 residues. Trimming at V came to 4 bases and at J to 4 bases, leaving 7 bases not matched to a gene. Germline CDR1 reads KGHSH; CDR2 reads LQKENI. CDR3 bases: TGTGCCAGCTCACTGACTAGCGGGAGTGAAGGAGAGACCCAGTACTTC. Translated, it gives CASSLTSGSEGETQYF.

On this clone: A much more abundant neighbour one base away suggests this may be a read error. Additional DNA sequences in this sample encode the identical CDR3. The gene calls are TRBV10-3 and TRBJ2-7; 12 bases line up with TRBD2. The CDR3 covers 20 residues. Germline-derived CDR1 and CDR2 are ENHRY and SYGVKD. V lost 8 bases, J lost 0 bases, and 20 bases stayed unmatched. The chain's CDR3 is CAIADPAGLAGPQISYEQYF. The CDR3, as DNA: TGTGCCATCGCGGACCCGGCGGGACTAGCGGGCCCTCAAATCTCCTACGAGCAGTACTTC.

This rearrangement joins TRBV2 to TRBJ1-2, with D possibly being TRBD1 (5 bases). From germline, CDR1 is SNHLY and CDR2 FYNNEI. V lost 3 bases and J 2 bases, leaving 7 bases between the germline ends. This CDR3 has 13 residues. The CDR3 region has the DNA TGTGCCAGCAGTGAGTACAGGAACTATGGCTACACCTTC. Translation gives CASSEYRNYGYTF.

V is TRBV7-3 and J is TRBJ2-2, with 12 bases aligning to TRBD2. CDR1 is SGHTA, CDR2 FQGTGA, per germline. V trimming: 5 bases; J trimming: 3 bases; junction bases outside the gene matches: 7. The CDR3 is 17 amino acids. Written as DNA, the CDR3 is TGTGCCAGCAGCCCCTCGGGGACTAGCGGGTACACCGGGGAGCTGTTTTTT. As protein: CASSPSGTSGYTGELFF.

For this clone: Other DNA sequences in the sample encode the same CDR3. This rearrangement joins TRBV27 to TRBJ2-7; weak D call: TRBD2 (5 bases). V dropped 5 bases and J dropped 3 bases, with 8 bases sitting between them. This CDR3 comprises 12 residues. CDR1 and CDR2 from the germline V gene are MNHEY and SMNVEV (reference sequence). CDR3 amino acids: CASSTSGYEQYF. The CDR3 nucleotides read TGTGCCAGCAGTACGAGCGGCTACGAGCAGTACTTC.

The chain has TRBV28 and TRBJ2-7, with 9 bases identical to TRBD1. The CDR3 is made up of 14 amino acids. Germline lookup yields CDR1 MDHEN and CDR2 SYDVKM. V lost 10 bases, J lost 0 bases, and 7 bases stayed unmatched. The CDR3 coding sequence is TGTGCCATCTCATTGGGACAGGGCTCCTACGAGCAGTACTTC. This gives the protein CAISLGQGSYEQYF. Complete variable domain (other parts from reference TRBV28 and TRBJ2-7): DVKVTQSSRYLVKRTGEKVFLECVQDMDHENMFWYRQDPGLGLRLIYFSYDVKMKEKGDIPEGYSVSREKKERFSLILESASTNQTSMYLCAISLGQGSYEQYFGPGTRLTVT.

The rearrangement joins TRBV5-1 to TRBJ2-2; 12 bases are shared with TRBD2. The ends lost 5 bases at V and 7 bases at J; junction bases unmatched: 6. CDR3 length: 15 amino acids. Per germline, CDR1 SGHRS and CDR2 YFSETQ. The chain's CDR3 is CASRRLAGAGGELFF. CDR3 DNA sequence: TGCGCCAGCAGAAGACTAGCGGGAGCGGGCGGGGAGCTGTTTTTT.

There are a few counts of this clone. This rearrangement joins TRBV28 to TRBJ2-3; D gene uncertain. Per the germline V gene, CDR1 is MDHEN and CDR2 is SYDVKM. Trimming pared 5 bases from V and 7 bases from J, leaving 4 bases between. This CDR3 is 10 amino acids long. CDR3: CASSGYTQYF. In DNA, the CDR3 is TGTGCCAGCAGTGGGTATACGCAGTATTTT.

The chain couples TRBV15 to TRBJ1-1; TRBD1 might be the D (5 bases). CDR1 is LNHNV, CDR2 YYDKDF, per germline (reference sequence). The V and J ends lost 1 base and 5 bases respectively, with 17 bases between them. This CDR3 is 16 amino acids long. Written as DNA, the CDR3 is TGTGCCACCAGCAGAGCCGGGACCTACCTGGGGACTGAAGCTTTCTTT. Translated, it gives CATSRAGTYLGTEAFF.

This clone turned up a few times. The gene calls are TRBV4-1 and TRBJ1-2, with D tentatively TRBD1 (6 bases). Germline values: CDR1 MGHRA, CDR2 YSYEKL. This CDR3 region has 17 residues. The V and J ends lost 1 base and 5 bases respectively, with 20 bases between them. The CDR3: CASSQALSGGPVYGYTF. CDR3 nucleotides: TGCGCCAGCAGCCAAGCCTTGTCTGGGGGCCCCGTTTATGGCTACACCTTC.

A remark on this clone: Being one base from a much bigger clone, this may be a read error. The CDR3 DNA follows: TGTGCCAGCAGCTTAGGACGGTGGGGGGAGACCCAGTACTTC. Amino acids: CASSLGRWGETQYF. This chain joins TRBV7-8 and TRBJ2-5; tentatively, D is TRBD1 or TRBD2 (5 bases each). The CDR3 contains 14 residues. The V end was cut by 1 base, the J end by 5 bases, with 11 bases between. CDR1 is SGHVS, CDR2 FQNEAQ, per germline.

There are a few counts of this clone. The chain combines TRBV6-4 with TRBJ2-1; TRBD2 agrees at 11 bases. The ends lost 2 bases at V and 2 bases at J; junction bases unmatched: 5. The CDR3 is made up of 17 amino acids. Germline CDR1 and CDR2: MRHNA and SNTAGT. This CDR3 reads CASSDPGTSGTYNEQFF. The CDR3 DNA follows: TGTGCCAGCAGTGACCCCGGGACTAGCGGAACCTACAATGAGCAGTTCTTC.

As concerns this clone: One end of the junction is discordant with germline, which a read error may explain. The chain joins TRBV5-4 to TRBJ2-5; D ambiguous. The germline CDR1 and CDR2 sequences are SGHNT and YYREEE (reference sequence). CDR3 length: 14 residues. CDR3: CASSRWGGQEIQYF. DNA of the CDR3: TGTGCCAGCAGCCGCTGGGGTGGTCAAGAGATCCAGTACTTC.

DNA of the CDR3: TGCACCAGCAGCCAGTACCGGCCCAACCAAGAGACCCAGTACTTC. This translates into CTSSQYRPNQETQYF. The chain combines TRBV1 with TRBJ2-5. TRBV1 is marked as a pseudogene. The CDR3 covers 15 residues.

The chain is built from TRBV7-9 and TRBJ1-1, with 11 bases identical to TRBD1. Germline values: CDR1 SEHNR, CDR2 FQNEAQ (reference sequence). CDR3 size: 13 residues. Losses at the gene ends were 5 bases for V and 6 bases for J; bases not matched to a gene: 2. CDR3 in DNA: TGTGCCAGCAGCCAGGGACAGGGGGCTGAAGCTTTCTTT. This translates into CASSQGQGAEAFF.

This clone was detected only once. The CDR3 region is CASSVPGGGTGELFF. The CDR3 nucleotides read TGTGCCAGCAGTGTACCAGGGGGAGGGACCGGGGAGCTGTTTTTT. V is TRBV5-4 and J is TRBJ2-2, with D perhaps given as TRBD1 or TRBD2 (7 bases each). The germline V and J ends were trimmed by 5 bases and 5 bases, with 16 bases remaining between them. There are 15 residues in the CDR3. Germline assignment: CDR1 SGHNT and CDR2 YYREEE (reference sequence).

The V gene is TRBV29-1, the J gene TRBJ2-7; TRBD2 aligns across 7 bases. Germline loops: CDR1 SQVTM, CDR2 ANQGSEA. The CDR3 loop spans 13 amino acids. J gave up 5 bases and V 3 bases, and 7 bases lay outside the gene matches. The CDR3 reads CSVEASGGNEQYF. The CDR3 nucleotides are TGCAGCGTTGAGGCTAGCGGAGGCAACGAGCAGTACTTC.

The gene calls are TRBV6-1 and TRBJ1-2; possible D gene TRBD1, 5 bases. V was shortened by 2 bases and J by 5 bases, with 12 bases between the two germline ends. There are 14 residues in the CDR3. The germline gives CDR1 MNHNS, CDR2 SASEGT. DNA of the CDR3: TGTGCCAGCAGTGAACGACGACAGAGGTATGGCTACACCTTC. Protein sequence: CASSERRQRYGYTF.

The CDR3 DNA reads TGTGCCAGCACTAGCGGGAGAGGTCCCTACAATGAGCAGTTCTTC. Protein sequence: CASTSGRGPYNEQFF. This sequence joins TRBV7-8 and TRBJ2-1, with TRBD2 matching over 10 bases. Germline CDR1 reads SGHVS; CDR2 reads FQNEAQ. V was clipped by 7 bases and J by 2 bases; unmatched bases: 5. This CDR3 has 15 amino acids.

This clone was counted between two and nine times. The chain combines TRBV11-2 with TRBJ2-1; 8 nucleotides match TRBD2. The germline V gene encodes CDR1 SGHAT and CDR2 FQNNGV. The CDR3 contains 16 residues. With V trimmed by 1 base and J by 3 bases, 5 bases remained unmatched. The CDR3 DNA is TGTGCCAGCAGCTTAGGAATCAGCGGGGGCTACAATGAGCAGTTCTTC. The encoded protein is CASSLGISGGYNEQFF.

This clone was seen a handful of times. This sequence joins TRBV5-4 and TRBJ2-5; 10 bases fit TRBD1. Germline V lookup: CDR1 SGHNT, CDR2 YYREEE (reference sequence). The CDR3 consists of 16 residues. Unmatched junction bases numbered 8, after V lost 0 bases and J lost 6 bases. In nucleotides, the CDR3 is TGTGCCAGCAGCTTGGGGGGACAGGGGACCGGACAGACCCAGTACTTC. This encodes CASSLGGQGTGQTQYF. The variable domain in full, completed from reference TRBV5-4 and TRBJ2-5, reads ETGVTQSPTHLIKTRGQQVTLRCSSQSGHNTVSWYQQALGQGPQFIFQYYREEENGRGNFPPRFSGLQFPNYSSELNVNALELDDSALYLCASSLGGQGTGQTQYFGPGTRLLVL.

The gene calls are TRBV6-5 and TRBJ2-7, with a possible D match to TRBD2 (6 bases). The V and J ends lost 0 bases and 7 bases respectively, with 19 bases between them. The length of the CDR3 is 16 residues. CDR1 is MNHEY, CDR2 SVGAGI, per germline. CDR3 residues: CASSYSGAGPGREQYF. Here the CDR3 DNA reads TGTGCCAGCAGTTACTCTGGGGCGGGACCAGGACGGGAGCAGTACTTC.

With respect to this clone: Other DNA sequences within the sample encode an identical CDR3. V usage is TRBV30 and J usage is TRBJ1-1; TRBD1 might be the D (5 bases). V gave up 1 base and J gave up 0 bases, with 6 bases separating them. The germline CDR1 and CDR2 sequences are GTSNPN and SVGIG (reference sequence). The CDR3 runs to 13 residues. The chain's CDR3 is CAWSGQMNTEAFF. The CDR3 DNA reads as TGTGCCTGGAGTGGACAGATGAACACTGAAGCTTTCTTT.